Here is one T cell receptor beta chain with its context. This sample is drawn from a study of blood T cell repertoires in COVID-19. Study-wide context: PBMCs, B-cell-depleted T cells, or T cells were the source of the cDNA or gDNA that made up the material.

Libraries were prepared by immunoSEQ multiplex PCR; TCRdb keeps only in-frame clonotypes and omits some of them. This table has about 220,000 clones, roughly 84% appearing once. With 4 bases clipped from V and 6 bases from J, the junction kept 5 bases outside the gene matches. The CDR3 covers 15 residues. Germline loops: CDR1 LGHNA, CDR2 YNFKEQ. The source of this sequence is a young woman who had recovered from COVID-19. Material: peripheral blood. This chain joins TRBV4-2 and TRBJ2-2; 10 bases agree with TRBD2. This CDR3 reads CASSRLAGVPGELFF. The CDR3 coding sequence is TGTGCCAGCAGCCGCCTAGCGGGAGTACCCGGGGAGCTGTTTTTT.